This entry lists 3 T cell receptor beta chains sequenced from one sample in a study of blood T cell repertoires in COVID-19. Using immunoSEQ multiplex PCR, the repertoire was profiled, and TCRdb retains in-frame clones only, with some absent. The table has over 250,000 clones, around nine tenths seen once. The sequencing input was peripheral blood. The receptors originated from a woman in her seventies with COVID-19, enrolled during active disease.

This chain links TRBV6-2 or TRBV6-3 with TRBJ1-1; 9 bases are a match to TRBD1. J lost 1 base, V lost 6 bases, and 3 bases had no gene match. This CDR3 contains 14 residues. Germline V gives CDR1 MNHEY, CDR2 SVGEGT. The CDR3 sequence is CASSEDRGNTEAFF. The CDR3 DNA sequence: TGTGCCAGCAGCGAGGACAGGGGGAACACTGAAGCTTTCTTT.

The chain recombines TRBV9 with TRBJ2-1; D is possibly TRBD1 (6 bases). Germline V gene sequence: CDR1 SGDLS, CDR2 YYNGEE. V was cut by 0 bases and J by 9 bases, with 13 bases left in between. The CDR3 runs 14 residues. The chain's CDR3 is CASSVEGQQGEQFF. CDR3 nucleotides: TGTGCCAGCAGCGTAGAGGGGCAACAGGGTGAGCAGTTCTTC.

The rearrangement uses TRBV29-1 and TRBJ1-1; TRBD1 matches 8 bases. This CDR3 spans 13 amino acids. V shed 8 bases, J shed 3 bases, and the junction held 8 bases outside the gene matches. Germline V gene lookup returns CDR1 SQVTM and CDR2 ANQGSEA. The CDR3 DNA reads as TGCAGCTTCGACAGGGGCTCGCACACTGAAGCTTTCTTT. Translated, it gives CSFDRGSHTEAFF.